This T cell receptor (beta chain) was recovered during a study of T-cell memory formation after mild COVID-19. About the study: TCR clusters largely stayed donor specific.

Study results and limitations: The second-wave clones peaking on day 37 were not confirmed as SARS-CoV-2-specific. Clones that contracted clustered mainly in CM and EM if CD4+ and in EMRA if CD8+.

The authors produced TCR alpha and TCR beta cDNA libraries with sample barcodes and UMIs by 5'RACE using constant-segment primers. TCRdb used MiXCR to reprocess the 5' RACE reads, holding one entry per CDR3 protein. The repertoire has more than 120,000 distinct CDR3 sequences, approximately 21% of them found once; the top ten carry about 2%. This clonotype was observed at least ten times. What it binds is not known. The CDR3 has 16 amino acids. With 5 bases removed from V and 0 bases from J, the gap between germline ends came to 18 bases. CDR1 is SGHDT and CDR2 is YYEEEE in the germline V gene. This receptor was obtained from an adult woman who had mild COVID-19 (a few samples of this study predate the infection). Cell type and time point are not known. The chain carries TRBV5-6 and TRBJ2-7, with a weak D call TRBD2 (6 bases). Sequencing was done on a sample of PBMCs or a T cell subset sorted from them (not recorded which). The CDR3 sequence: CASSPAGGQSSYEQYF. CDR3 DNA sequence: TGTGCCAGCAGTCCGGCCGGGGGTCAGAGCTCCTACGAGCAGTACTTC.